Included here is one T cell receptor (beta chain) sequence, with context. Its binding antigen is unknown. Nothing much larger sits one base from this clone, and base qualities are not available. This record belongs to a study of blood T cell repertoires in COVID-19 (dated by TCRdb to between 2020 and 2021). A note on the overall study: Samples covering the acute and convalescent phases of COVID-19 were provided by collaborators in the United States, Italy and Spain. The prospective study material was composed of cDNA or gDNA derived from T cells, B-cell-depleted T cells, or PBMCs. Subjects who had been exposed to COVID-19, were actively infected with it, or had recovered from it provided the deeply sampled blood TCRbeta repertoires that made up the dataset. The repertoires were made available in a free public database intended to serve as a resource for research on the immune response to SARS-CoV-2. Samples came from the ongoing ImmuneRACE study (first 160 participants) plus 1,254 subjects from 6 global collaborators. Sample metadata almost always included a de-identified subject ID, COVID-19 status, age in years and sex. Where available, HLA class I and class II types were taken from metadata supplied by the sample provider and were not determined by assay-based typing.

TCRbeta CDR3 regions were amplified from genomic DNA using the immunoSEQ Assay, a bias-controlled multiplex PCR. The authors' analysis ran thus. Nucleated cell counts per sample were estimated from amplification of reference gene primers within the assay. To quantify the absolute abundance of each unique TCRbeta CDR3 rearrangement, sequence reads were collapsed and filtered. For each sample, productive Simpson clonality was calculated as the square root of Simpson's diversity index across productive rearrangements. TCRdb provides this immuneACCESS table in a form limited to in-frame rearrangements. Some clones are lacking; in checked studies, under half of them reflect an unresolved V gene, and why the rest are absent is not known. V and J calls and clone size are those listed in that table; D and trimming were worked out from the DNA. The sample contains around 100,000 clones, approximately 84% of them found a single time. Of the sample, about 6.3% falls within the top ten clones.

Collaborating institutions collected whole blood in K2EDTA tubes following their own protocols. For TCRbeta analysis, collaborators shipped samples in one of three forms: frozen whole blood, isolated PBMCs, or DNA extracted from either of those sample types. The germline V gene (reference sequence) sets CDR1 to MNHEY and CDR2 to SMNVEV. Its CDR3 holds 15 amino acids, cysteine through phenylalanine. Only CDR3 DNA is held: 45 bases, read in frame from base 1. Relative to germline, V is missing 6 bases and J is missing 4 bases, with 11 bases of the junction outside any gene match. Study-wide conclusions, independent of this receptor: Clinical and demographic metadata were provided uncurated, with the amount varying by source and participant.

The material sequenced was peripheral blood. The TCR was taken from a human donor in a cohort sampled during active COVID-19. Here the chain combines TRBV27 and TRBJ2-5; TRBD1 matches 7 bases in the middle. The nucleotide sequence reads TGTGCCAGCAGCTTAACCACAGGGGTTCGAGAGACCCAGTACTTC. This is translated as CASSLTTGVRETQYF.